Below are 25 T cell receptor beta chains sequenced from a single sample in a study of Graves' ophthalmopathy and Graves' hyperthyroidism. RNA served as the template for amplifying TCR beta CDR3 regions. HTBI primers primed a first-round RT-PCR, and a second-round multiplex PCR followed. Each CDR3 protein is one row after TCRdb ran MiXCR on the multiplex PCR reads. The sample lists just over 600,000 distinct CDR3 sequences; 22% were seen once. The sequenced sample was peripheral blood. The receptor set was obtained from a woman younger than 35 with stable Graves' hyperthyroidism. Some clones in this sample may be carry-over from other donors' samples.

Ten or more counts support this clonotype. The chain links TRBV4-1 to TRBJ2-6; D gene unclear. Looked up from germline, CDR1 is MGHRA and CDR2 is YSYEKL. This CDR3 has 16 residues. V gave up 0 bases and J gave up 0 bases, with 6 bases separating them. DNA of the CDR3: TGCGCCAGCAGCCAAGATTTCCTCTCTGGGGCCAACGTCCTGACTTTC. Amino acids: CASSQDFLSGANVLTF.

This clonotype showed up many times. One end of the junction does not line up with germline, which may come from a read error. The rearrangement links TRBV6-5 to TRBJ2-7; tentatively, D is TRBD1 (5 bases). The length of the CDR3 is 14 residues. CDR1 is MNHEY, CDR2 SVGAGI, per germline. The CDR3 coding sequence is TGTGCCAGCAGTTACGCAGGGTTTAGCTACGAGCAGTACTTT. This gives the protein CASSYAGFSYEQYF.

There are many counts of this clonotype. This chain links TRBV5-1 with TRBJ1-5; D may be TRBD1 (6 bases). The CDR3 loop spans 15 amino acids. The V end was cut by 1 base, the J end by 7 bases, with 15 bases between. Germline values: CDR1 SGHRS, CDR2 YFSETQ. The CDR3 protein is CASSLRGAPGQPQHF. The CDR3 nucleotides are TGCGCCAGCAGCTTGAGGGGGGCCCCTGGGCAGCCCCAGCATTTT.

This clonotype was counted only a few times. The rearrangement uses TRBV18 and TRBJ1-1; D might be TRBD1 (5 bases). Germline lookup yields CDR1 KGHSH and CDR2 LQKENI. V was trimmed by 4 bases and J by 0 bases, leaving 15 bases between them. The length of the CDR3 is 16 residues. The CDR3 DNA reads TGTGCCAGCTCACTTACGACAGAAGTAATGAACACTGAAGCTTTCTTT. The encoded protein is CASSLTTEVMNTEAFF.

This clonotype was recorded a few times. As DNA, the CDR3 is TGTGCCAGCAGTTACTCCGAAACTAGCGGTTCCTACGAGCAGTACTTC. Its protein is CASSYSETSGSYEQYF. The J gene is TRBJ2-7, the V gene TRBV6-5, with 8 positions matching TRBD2. After removal of 0 bases from V and 1 base from J, the junction contained 5 bases not matched to a gene. This CDR3 comprises 16 residues. Germline V gene data show CDR1 as MNHEY and CDR2 as SVGAGI.

The genes are TRBV27 and TRBJ1-1; tentatively, D is TRBD1 (5 bases). V lost 0 bases to trimming and J lost 0 bases, with 14 bases between them. Germline V lookup: CDR1 MNHEY, CDR2 SMNVEV (reference sequence). CDR3 length equals 17 residues. For the CDR3, the DNA is TGTGCCAGCAGTTTATCTTGGGGGGTACAGCTGAACACTGAAGCTTTCTTT. This translates into CASSLSWGVQLNTEAFF.

This clonotype was seen many times. This chain joins TRBV12-3 or TRBV12-4 and TRBJ2-7; possibly TRBD1 for D (6 bases). The CDR3 loop spans 12 amino acids. The V end was cut by 6 bases, the J end by 5 bases, with 11 bases between. The CDR3 DNA reads as TGTGCCAGCAGGCGACAGGCGAACGAGCAGTACTTC. It specifies CASRRQANEQYF.

This chain uses TRBV18 with TRBJ2-7, with D tentatively TRBD2 (5 bases). This CDR3 spans 12 amino acids. The V and J ends lost 3 bases and 3 bases respectively, with 6 bases between them. Germline-derived CDR1 and CDR2 are KGHSH and LQKENI. CDR3 sequence: CASSPGNYEQYF. CDR3 nucleotides: TGTGCCAGCTCACCCGGGAACTACGAGCAGTACTTC.

This clonotype was counted many times. V usage is TRBV6-1 and J usage is TRBJ2-7, with D possibly matching TRBD1 (5 bases). The CDR3 covers 16 residues. V shed 5 bases and J shed 3 bases, with 20 bases lying between them. Per the germline V gene, CDR1 is MNHNS and CDR2 is SASEGT. CDR3 DNA: TGTGCCAGCAGTCTGGACCCAAAGGGGAAGGTCTACGAGCAGTACTTC. Its protein is CASSLDPKGKVYEQYF.

This clonotype was detected many times. The CDR3, as DNA: TGTGCCAGCAGGCCGGACCCAGCCTACGAGCAGTACTTC. Translating gives CASRPDPAYEQYF. The chain joins TRBV2 to TRBJ2-7; D unclear. V lost 6 bases, J lost 2 bases, and 11 bases lay in between. CDR1 and CDR2 (germline): SNHLY, FYNNEI. The CDR3 extends over 13 amino acids. Together with reference TRBV2 and TRBJ2-7, the CDR3 gives the full variable domain: EPEVTQTPSHQVTQMGQEVILRCVPISNHLYFYWYRQILGQKVEFLVSFYNNEISEKSEIFDDQFSVERPDGSNFTLKIRSTKLEDSAMYFCASRPDPAYEQYFGPGTRLTVT.

This clonotype was counted many times. The V gene is TRBV6-5, the J gene TRBJ2-2; D is possibly TRBD1 (5 bases). Trimming stripped 2 bases from V and 5 bases from J, with 9 bases between. The V gene's germline CDR1 is MNHEY and CDR2 SVGAGI. The CDR3 length is 14 residues. CDR3: CASSYQDRTGELFF. The CDR3, as DNA: TGTGCCAGCAGTTACCAAGACAGAACCGGGGAGCTGTTTTTT.

The V gene is TRBV29-1, the J gene TRBJ2-5; D is perhaps TRBD2 (5 bases). The CDR3 totals 13 residues. The V end was cut by 6 bases, the J end by 5 bases, with 16 bases between. The V gene's germline CDR1 is SQVTM and CDR2 ANQGSEA. The CDR3 DNA sequence: TGCAGCGTGACGCTAGGAGGAGTGGAGACCCAGTACTTC. It specifies CSVTLGGVETQYF.

This clonotype appeared many times. This chain links TRBV7-9 with TRBJ1-5, with D hard to call. Per the germline V gene, CDR1 is SEHNR and CDR2 is FQNEAQ (reference sequence). The V end was cut by 0 bases, the J end by 5 bases, with 8 bases between. The CDR3 length is 14 residues. The CDR3 DNA follows: TGTGCCAGCAGCTTAGCCCGAAGTGATCAGCCCCAGCATTTT. As protein: CASSLARSDQPQHF.

V and J are TRBV6-2 or TRBV6-3 and TRBJ2-5, with D perhaps matching TRBD1 or TRBD2 (5 bases each). CDR3 length equals 14 residues. Trimming shortened V by 8 bases and J by 5 bases, and 18 bases separated the two germline ends. Per germline, CDR1 MNHEY and CDR2 SVGEGT. The CDR3 sequence: CASGIVGGAETQYF. The CDR3 region has the DNA TGTGCCAGCGGTATAGTTGGGGGTGCGGAGACCCAGTACTTC.

This clonotype was seen only a few times. Germline is not matched at one junction end, which may reflect a read error. The chain employs TRBV6-1 and TRBJ2-5, with a weak D call TRBD2 (6 bases). The CDR3 length is 14 residues. Germline values: CDR1 MNHNS, CDR2 SASEGT. CDR3 nucleotide sequence: TGTGCCAGCAGTGCCGGGGGTGGACAAGAGACCAAGTACTTC. The encoded protein is CASSAGGGQETKYF.

This clonotype was detected a few times. The V call is TRBV13, the J call TRBJ2-7; 9 bases map to TRBD2. Per the germline V gene, CDR1 is PRHDT and CDR2 is FYEKMQ (reference sequence). The CDR3 consists of 15 residues. V was pared by 3 bases and J by 3 bases, with 6 bases of the junction left unmatched. CDR3 sequence reads: CASSLGGGGDYEQYF. The CDR3 DNA sequence: TGTGCCAGCAGCTTGGGTGGCGGGGGGGACTACGAGCAGTACTTC.

This clonotype turned up a few times. The J gene is TRBJ2-7, the V gene TRBV6-5; 11 bases align to TRBD2. There are 15 residues in the CDR3. Per the germline V gene, CDR1 is MNHEY and CDR2 is SVGAGI. V was pared by 6 bases and J by 4 bases, with 8 bases of the junction left unmatched. CDR3 sequence reads: CASSYSGGAIYEQYF. Written as DNA, the CDR3 is TGTGCCAGCAGCTATAGCGGGGGGGCCATATACGAGCAGTACTTC.

This sequence joins TRBV6-5 and TRBJ1-1, with a possible D match to TRBD1 (5 bases). CDR3 length: 13 residues. V lost 0 bases to trimming and J lost 9 bases, with 11 bases between them. CDR1 and CDR2 from the germline V gene are MNHEY and SVGAGI. The CDR3 loop reads CASSYSGGTKAFF. The CDR3, as DNA: TGTGCCAGCAGTTACTCGGGGGGGACTAAAGCTTTCTTT.

This clonotype was counted ten times or more. The gene calls are TRBV4-1 and TRBJ1-2; D uncertain. Germline V lookup: CDR1 MGHRA, CDR2 YSYEKL. Deletions cut 6 bases from V and 0 bases from J, with 14 bases between. The CDR3 loop spans 15 amino acids. The CDR3 DNA follows: TGCGCCAGCAGTCCACGTATTGACGCTAACTATGGCTACACCTTC. It translates to CASSPRIDANYGYTF.

This clonotype was found a few times. This sequence joins TRBV3-1 and TRBJ1-5, with no clear D. V lost 0 bases and J 5 bases, leaving 11 bases between the germline ends. Looked up from germline, CDR1 is LGHDT and CDR2 is YNNKEL (reference sequence). This CDR3 is built from 15 residues. CDR3: CASSQDPRLDQPQHF. In DNA, the CDR3 is TGTGCCAGCAGCCAAGATCCCAGACTGGATCAGCCCCAGCATTTT.

This sequence joins TRBV11-2 and TRBJ2-7, with D hard to call. V lost 4 bases and J lost 5, with 9 bases in between. Germline CDR1 reads SGHAT; CDR2 reads FQNNGV. The CDR3 sequence is 12 residues long. The DNA of the CDR3 is TGTGCCAGCAGCTCCCTCACTGACGAGCAGTACTTC. Its translation is CASSSLTDEQYF.

This clonotype came up a few times. V usage is TRBV7-9 and J usage is TRBJ2-2; TRBD1 is a possible D gene (6 bases). There are 13 residues in the CDR3. V dropped 4 bases and J dropped 6 bases, with 9 bases sitting between them. CDR1 and CDR2 from the germline V gene are SEHNR and FQNEAQ (reference sequence). The CDR3 region is CASSYNRAGELFF. DNA of the CDR3: TGTGCCAGCAGCTATAACAGGGCCGGGGAGCTGTTTTTT.

This clonotype was seen ten or more times. This chain joins TRBV12-3 or TRBV12-4 and TRBJ1-2, with 12 bases matching TRBD1. V lost 6 bases, J lost 11 bases, and 13 bases stayed unmatched. CDR3 size: 15 residues. DNA for the CDR3: TGTGCCAGCAGACCACCCCCCGGGACAGGGGGCGGGTACACCTTC. As protein: CASRPPPGTGGGYTF.

This clonotype was seen many times. This chain connects TRBV10-3 to TRBJ1-5; a weak D match, TRBD1 (6 bases). This CDR3 is built from 14 residues. Per the germline V gene, CDR1 is ENHRY and CDR2 is SYGVKD. Trimming removed 3 bases from V and 6 bases from J, with 12 bases in between. The CDR3 sequence: CAISDGGAGQPQHF. The CDR3 region has the DNA TGTGCCATCAGTGATGGGGGCGCGGGTCAGCCCCAGCATTTT.

This clonotype was recorded at least ten times. This chain joins TRBV28 and TRBJ2-7; D gene unclear. CDR3 length equals 17 residues. CDR1 and CDR2 (germline): MDHEN, SYDVKM. V was shortened by 6 bases and J by 2 bases, with 23 bases between the two germline ends. The CDR3 DNA is TGTGCCAGCAGGGGCAACATTAACAGTAGAACTGCCTACGAGCAGTACTTC. This gives the protein CASRGNINSRTAYEQYF.